The subject of this entry is one T cell receptor beta chain. Its antigen is currently unknown. Germline assignment: CDR1 SEHNR and CDR2 FQNEAQ (reference sequence). The CDR3 length is 15 residues. Trimming cost V 7 bases and J 0 bases, with 15 bases left between them. The sample belongs to a study of glioma-infiltrating T cells. General study results and limits: Above-expected tissue-blood divergence occurred in all gliomas, most in low-grade ones.

Amplification of TCR alpha and beta CDR3 regions from RNA used iRepertoire nested multiplex PCR. One entry per CDR3 protein, called by TCRdb with MiXCR from the multiplex PCR reads. The data show some 130,000 distinct CDR3 sequences, 24% seen once. The source material was glioma tissue, nonneoplastic brain tissue, or PBMCs (not recorded which). This chain connects TRBV7-9 to TRBJ1-1, with D tentatively TRBD1 (6 bases). The TCR sequence derives from a human donor with low-grade glioma or glioblastoma, undergoing nonglioma brain surgery, or in good health (not recorded which). The DNA of the CDR3 is TGTGCCAGCAACTTCCGACAGGCCATGAACACTGAAGCTTTCTTT. Its protein is CASNFRQAMNTEAFF.